Presented here are 25 T cell receptor beta chains from one specimen sequenced in a study of T cells after yellow fever vaccination. A single record per CDR3 protein comes from TCRdb applying MiXCR to the 5' RACE reads. The top ten hold around 3.3% of the sample, which has a few hundred thousand distinct CDR3 sequences, about 5% seen once. The sample consisted of CD4+ T cells sorted from PBMCs, taken on the day of the yellow fever booster vaccination. These receptors all stem from a man aged 18 to 30 who received the YFV17D yellow fever vaccine.

This clonotype turned up a few times. The chain uses TRBV18 and TRBJ1-2; unclear D gene. The length of the CDR3 is 15 residues. Germline V CDR1 and CDR2: KGHSH, LQKENI. The V and J ends lost 3 bases and 0 bases respectively, with 11 bases between them. The CDR3 DNA reads as TGTGCCAGCTCACCCCAGCCGGCTTCTAACTATGGCTACACCTTC. Translation: CASSPQPASNYGYTF.

This clonotype was observed a few times. The chain has TRBV6-2 or TRBV6-3 and TRBJ1-2; D is undetermined. CDR3 length equals 13 residues. V was cut by 2 bases and J by 1 base, with 5 bases left in between. The germline V gene encodes CDR1 MNHEY and CDR2 SVGEGT. The CDR3 DNA sequence: TGTGCCAGCAGTTACCAAGATAACTATGGCTACACCTTC. Translation: CASSYQDNYGYTF.

This clonotype turned up a few times. CDR3 bases: TGCGCCAGCAGCGGGACGGTAGCACAAGAGACCCAGTACTTC. Translated: CASSGTVAQETQYF. The rearrangement joins TRBV5-1 to TRBJ2-5, with D possibly called TRBD1 or TRBD2 (5 bases each). CDR1 is SGHRS, CDR2 YFSETQ, per germline. Trimming removed 4 bases at V and 2 bases at J, with 12 bases between. The CDR3 has 14 amino acids.

This clonotype has a handful of counts. The genes are TRBV5-1 and TRBJ2-5; D is possibly TRBD1 or TRBD2 (6 bases each). Per the germline V gene, CDR1 is SGHRS and CDR2 is YFSETQ. The CDR3 has 14 residues. The ends were cut back, 0 bases at V and 5 bases at J, with 11 bases in the middle. CDR3 loop: CASSLVGGAETQYF. DNA of the CDR3: TGCGCCAGCAGCTTGGTCGGGGGCGCCGAGACCCAGTACTTC.

There are a few counts of this clonotype. This chain connects TRBV5-4 to TRBJ2-3, with TRBD2 matching over 9 bases. Germline-derived CDR1 and CDR2 are SGHNT and YYREEE (reference sequence). V shed 1 base and J 5 bases; nucleotides not matched to a gene: 8. The CDR3 sequence is 16 residues long. DNA for the CDR3: TGTGCCAGCAGCTTGAGGCTAGCGGGGCTGGGAGATACGCAGTATTTT. Translated, it gives CASSLRLAGLGDTQYF.

The chain couples TRBV5-1 to TRBJ2-1, with 7 positions matching TRBD2. V was pared by 3 bases and J by 4 bases, with 10 bases of the junction left unmatched. The CDR3 runs 16 residues. In germline, CDR1 is SGHRS, CDR2 YFSETQ. CDR3 bases: TGCGCCAGCAGCTCCCTAGGGAGGGGATCTTACAATGAGCAGTTCTTC. Translated: CASSSLGRGSYNEQFF.

This clonotype was seen many times. The chain couples TRBV11-2 to TRBJ2-3; D perhaps matches TRBD2 (5 bases). The CDR3 extends over 15 amino acids. The V and J ends lost 2 bases and 0 bases respectively, with 9 bases between them. CDR1 is SGHAT and CDR2 is FQNNGV in the germline V gene. The DNA of the CDR3 is TGTGCCAGCAGCTTATGGACTCGGAGCACAGATACGCAGTATTTT. Translating gives CASSLWTRSTDTQYF.

In this sample, this clonotype turned up many times. V is TRBV12-3 or TRBV12-4 and J is TRBJ2-3; no clear D gene. Trimming removed 5 bases from V and 2 bases from J, with 11 bases in between. This CDR3 contains 14 residues. The CDR3 DNA follows: TGTGCCAGCAGTCCCCGGGTCTTCACAGATACGCAGTATTTT. This translates into CASSPRVFTDTQYF.

The chain uses TRBV6-2 or TRBV6-3 and TRBJ1-6; weak D call: TRBD1 (6 bases). V was pared by 4 bases and J by 10 bases, with 17 bases between. This CDR3 has 15 amino acids. CDR1 is MNHEY, CDR2 SVGEGT, per germline. CDR3 in amino acids: CASSSPGGLHSPLHF. CDR3 DNA sequence: TGTGCCAGCAGTTCCCCGGGGGGCTTACACTCACCCCTCCACTTT.

This clonotype was found a few times. The rearrangement links TRBV25-1 to TRBJ2-7; 11 positions agree with TRBD2. Germline CDR1 and CDR2: MGHDK and SYGVNS. This CDR3 comprises 13 residues. Germline trimming cut 7 bases from V and 2 bases from J; bases unmatched to any gene: 1. For the CDR3, the DNA is TGTGCCAGCACACTAGCGGGGGCCTACGAGCAGTACTTC. This codes for CASTLAGAYEQYF.

The chain couples TRBV7-2 to TRBJ1-1; no firm D call. Looked up from germline, CDR1 is SGHTA and CDR2 is FQGNSA. V was shortened by 1 base and J by 6 bases, with 12 bases between the two germline ends. This CDR3 has 14 residues. The CDR3 DNA is TGTGCCAGCAGCTTAGGATGGGCCAGCCCTGAAGCTTTCTTT. Its translation: CASSLGWASPEAFF.

This clonotype was observed a few times. V gene TRBV5-1 combines with J gene TRBJ2-3; 10 nucleotides align to TRBD2. From germline, CDR1 is SGHRS and CDR2 YFSETQ. The ends lost 0 bases at V and 6 bases at J; junction bases unmatched: 10. The length of the CDR3 is 17 residues. CDR3 residues: CASSLGPRLAGADTQYF. In nucleotides, the CDR3 is TGCGCCAGCAGCTTGGGGCCCCGACTAGCGGGCGCCGATACGCAGTATTTT. Full variable domain (rest looked up from reference TRBV5-1 and TRBJ2-3): KAGVTQTPRYLIKTRGQQVTLSCSPISGHRSVSWYQQTPGQGLQFLFEYFSETQRNKGNFPGRFSGRQFSNSRSEMNVSTLELGDSALYLCASSLGPRLAGADTQYFGPGTRLTVL.

The chain combines TRBV7-9 with TRBJ2-4; D is possibly TRBD1 or TRBD2 (6 bases each). V shed 4 bases and J shed 8 bases, with 21 bases lying between them. The CDR3 sequence is 16 residues long. Looked up from germline, CDR1 is SEHNR and CDR2 is FQNEAQ (reference sequence). CDR3: CASSSYRWGAIDIQYF. The CDR3 nucleotides are TGTGCCAGCAGCTCGTACCGGTGGGGGGCGATTGACATTCAGTACTTC.

This clonotype was counted only a few times. The J gene is TRBJ2-3, the V gene TRBV30, with TRBD2 identical over 8 bases. V dropped 4 bases and J dropped 3; count of bases not matched to a gene: 3. Germline-derived CDR1 and CDR2 are GTSNPN and SVGIG (reference sequence). The CDR3 spans 13 residues. The CDR3 is CAWTSGGTDTQYF. The DNA for the CDR3 is TGTGCCTGGACCAGCGGGGGAACAGATACGCAGTATTTT.

This clonotype was recorded a few times. The rearrangement joins TRBV7-2 to TRBJ1-2, with D uncertain. CDR1 is SGHTA and CDR2 is FQGNSA in the germline V gene. Trimming left V 5 bases short and J 4 bases short, with 11 bases between. The CDR3 is made up of 13 amino acids. CDR3 DNA sequence: TGTGCCAGCAGCGCCGATTCTCCCTATGGCTACACCTTC. It yields the protein CASSADSPYGYTF.

This clonotype was found many times. The genes are TRBV21-1 and TRBJ2-4; TRBD1, as called in the table, went unchecked against the DNA. TRBV21-1 is given as a pseudogene. The CDR3 sequence is 13 residues long. The CDR3 bases are TGTGCCAGCAGCAAAGCAGCCCTAGGGGTCGAGTACTTC. This sequence encodes CASSKAALGVEYF.

This clonotype turned up a few times. The chain employs TRBV6-5 and TRBJ1-6, with unresolved D. Germline V gene sequence: CDR1 MNHEY, CDR2 SVGAGI. V was cut by 0 bases and J by 15 bases, with 15 bases left in between. The CDR3 is made up of 14 amino acids. This chain's CDR3 is CASSYSWERKVLHF. Written as DNA, the CDR3 is TGTGCCAGCAGTTACTCGTGGGAACGGAAGGTCCTCCACTTT.

V usage is TRBV2 and J usage is TRBJ2-7; TRBD2 might be the D (6 bases). The CDR3 is made up of 14 amino acids. The V gene's germline CDR1 is SNHLY and CDR2 FYNNEI. V lost 6 bases and J 3 bases, leaving 15 bases between the germline ends. The CDR3 protein is CASRRSQEGYEQYF. DNA of the CDR3: TGTGCCAGCAGAAGGTCCCAGGAGGGCTACGAGCAGTACTTC.

The V gene is TRBV19, the J gene TRBJ2-5, with TRBD2 identical over 9 bases. CDR1 is LNHDA and CDR2 is SQIVND in the germline V gene (reference sequence). Germline trimming cut 5 bases from V and 5 bases from J; bases unmatched to any gene: 9. There are 15 residues in the CDR3. CDR3 nucleotides: TGTGCCAGTAGTGGCGGGACTAGCCTTTGGGAGACCCAGTACTTC. This encodes CASSGGTSLWETQYF.

This clonotype has just a few counts. The chain carries TRBV5-1 and TRBJ2-5; 7 bases are a match to TRBD1. Germline V CDR1 and CDR2: SGHRS, YFSETQ. V lost 6 bases, J lost 7 bases, and 12 bases stayed unmatched. This CDR3 is 14 amino acids long. CDR3 loop: CASTGQGGPGTQYF. CDR3 bases: TGCGCCAGCACGGGCCAAGGGGGCCCCGGGACCCAGTACTTC.

The V call is TRBV29-1, the J call TRBJ1-2; D is uncertain. V was clipped by 4 bases and J by 3 bases, with 15 bases between them. The germline CDR1 and CDR2 sequences are SQVTM and ANQGSEA. The CDR3 loop spans 14 amino acids. The chain's CDR3 is CSVVERVGDYGYTF. DNA of the CDR3: TGCAGCGTTGTCGAGAGGGTAGGCGACTATGGCTACACCTTC.

This clonotype was found a few times. The genes are TRBV4-1 and TRBJ2-3; D may match TRBD1 or TRBD2 (6 bases each). The CDR3 consists of 14 residues. Trimming removed 6 bases at V and 9 bases at J, with 19 bases between. Germline V gene lookup returns CDR1 MGHRA and CDR2 YSYEKL. The CDR3 here is CASRKAGGPRTQYF. The DNA for the CDR3 is TGCGCCAGCAGGAAGGCCGGGGGCCCCCGGACGCAGTATTTT.

In its sample, this clonotype was seen a few times. The chain joins TRBV4-1 to TRBJ1-1; no definite D call. The V gene's germline CDR1 is MGHRA and CDR2 YSYEKL. V gave up 2 bases and J gave up 2 bases, with 15 bases separating them. The CDR3 runs 16 residues. The CDR3 reads CASSQYPTVSNTEAFF. The CDR3 bases are TGCGCCAGCAGCCAATATCCAACGGTAAGCAACACTGAAGCTTTCTTT.

This clonotype occurred many times. The chain links TRBV20-1 to TRBJ2-1; unclear D gene. Trimming removed 6 bases at V and 3 bases at J, with 9 bases between. This CDR3 region has 12 residues. CDR1 is DFQATT and CDR2 is SNEGSKA in the germline V gene (reference sequence). The CDR3 sequence is CSAHKDYNEQFF. The CDR3 nucleotides read TGCAGTGCCCATAAAGACTACAATGAGCAGTTCTTC.

This clonotype came up a few times. The J gene is TRBJ2-7, the V gene TRBV11-1; 12 bases fit TRBD1. CDR1 and CDR2 from the germline V gene are SGHAT and FQDESV (reference sequence). There are 17 residues in the CDR3. V gave up 4 bases and J gave up 5 bases; unmatched junction bases: 12. The DNA of the CDR3 is TGTGCCAGCAGCTCCGGGACAGGGGGCGCCTTTGACCACGAGCAGTACGTC. It is translated as CASSSGTGGAFDHEQYV.